This T cell receptor (beta chain) was obtained from a study of cytomegalovirus exposure and HLA in healthy donors. Study findings and constraints: Subsequent analysis showed first-cohort TCR clusters tending to co-occur in some 110 validation repertoires.

The repertoire was sequenced with immunoSEQ multiplex PCR; TCRdb's copy has only in-frame clones and lacks some. The top ten clones hold roughly 5.2% of a sample with tens of thousands of clones, 80% to 95% of them seen once. With regard to this clone: As yet, its antigen is unknown.

From germline, CDR1 is SGHDT and CDR2 YYEEEE. This CDR3 comprises 13 residues. V lost 0 bases, J lost 5 bases, and 8 bases lay in between. Material for sequencing was PBMCs. The chain has TRBV5-6 and TRBJ1-2; possibly TRBD1 for D (5 bases). The origin of this receptor is a man aged 18-30 years in good health and CMV-seronegative. The CDR3 DNA is TGTGCCAGCAGCTTGGACAGGAGATATGGCTACACCTTC. It translates to CASSLDRRYGYTF.